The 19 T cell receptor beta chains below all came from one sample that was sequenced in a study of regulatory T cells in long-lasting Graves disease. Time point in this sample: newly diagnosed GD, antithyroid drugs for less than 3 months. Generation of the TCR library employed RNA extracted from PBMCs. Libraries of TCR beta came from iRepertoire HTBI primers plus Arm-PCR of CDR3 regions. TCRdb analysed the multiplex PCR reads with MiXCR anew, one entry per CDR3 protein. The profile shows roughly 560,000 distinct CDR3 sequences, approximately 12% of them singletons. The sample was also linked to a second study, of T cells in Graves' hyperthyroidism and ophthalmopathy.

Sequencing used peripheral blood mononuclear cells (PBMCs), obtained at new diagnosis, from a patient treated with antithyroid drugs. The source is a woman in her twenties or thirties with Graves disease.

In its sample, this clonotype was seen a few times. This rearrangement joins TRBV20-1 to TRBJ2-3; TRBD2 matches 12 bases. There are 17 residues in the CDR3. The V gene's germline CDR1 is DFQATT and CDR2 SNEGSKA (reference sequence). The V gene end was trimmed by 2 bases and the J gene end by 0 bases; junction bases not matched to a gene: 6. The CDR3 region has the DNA TGCAGTGCTAGACTCCTAGCGGGAGGGTTGAGCACAGATACGCAGTATTTT. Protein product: CSARLLAGGLSTDTQYF.

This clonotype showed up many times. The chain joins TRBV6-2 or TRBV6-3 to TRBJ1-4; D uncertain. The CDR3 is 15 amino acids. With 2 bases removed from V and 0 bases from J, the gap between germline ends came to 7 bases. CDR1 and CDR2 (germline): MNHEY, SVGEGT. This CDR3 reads CASSYHQSTNEKLFF. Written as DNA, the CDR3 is TGTGCCAGCAGTTACCACCAGTCAACTAATGAAAAACTGTTTTTT.

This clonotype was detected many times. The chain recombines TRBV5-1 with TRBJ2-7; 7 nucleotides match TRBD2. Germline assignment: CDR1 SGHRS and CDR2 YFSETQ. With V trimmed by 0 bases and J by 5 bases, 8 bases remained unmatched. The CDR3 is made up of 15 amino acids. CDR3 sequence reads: CASSLVAGVLNEQYF. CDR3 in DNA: TGCGCCAGCAGCTTGGTTGCGGGAGTATTGAACGAGCAGTACTTC. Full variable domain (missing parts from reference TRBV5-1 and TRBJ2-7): KAGVTQTPRYLIKTRGQQVTLSCSPISGHRSVSWYQQTPGQGLQFLFEYFSETQRNKGNFPGRFSGRQFSNSRSEMNVSTLELGDSALYLCASSLVAGVLNEQYFGPGTRLTVT.

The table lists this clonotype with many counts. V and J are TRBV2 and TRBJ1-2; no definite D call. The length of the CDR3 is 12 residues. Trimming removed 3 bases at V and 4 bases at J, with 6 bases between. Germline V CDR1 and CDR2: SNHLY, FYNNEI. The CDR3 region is CASSDSRYGYTF. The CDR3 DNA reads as TGTGCCAGCAGTGACAGTCGCTATGGCTACACCTTC.

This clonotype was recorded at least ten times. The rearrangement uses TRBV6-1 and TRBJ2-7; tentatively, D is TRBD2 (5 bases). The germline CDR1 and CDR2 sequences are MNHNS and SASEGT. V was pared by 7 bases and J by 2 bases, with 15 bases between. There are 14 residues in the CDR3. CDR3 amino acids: CASKSGFTTYEQYF. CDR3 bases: TGTGCCAGCAAGTCGGGATTTACAACCTACGAGCAGTACTTC.

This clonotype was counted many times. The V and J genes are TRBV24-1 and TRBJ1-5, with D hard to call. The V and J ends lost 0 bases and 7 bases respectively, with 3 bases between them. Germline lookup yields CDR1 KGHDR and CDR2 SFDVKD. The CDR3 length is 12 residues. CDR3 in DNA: TGTGCCACCAGTGATTTGGGGCAGCCCCAGCATTTT. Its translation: CATSDLGQPQHF.

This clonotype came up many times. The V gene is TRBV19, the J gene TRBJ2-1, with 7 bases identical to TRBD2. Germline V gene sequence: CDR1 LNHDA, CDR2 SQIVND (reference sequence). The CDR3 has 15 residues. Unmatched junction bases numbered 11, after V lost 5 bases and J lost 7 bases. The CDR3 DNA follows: TGTGCCAGTAGTGTCTTCCACCAAGCGGGGAATGAGCAGTTCTTC. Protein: CASSVFHQAGNEQFF.

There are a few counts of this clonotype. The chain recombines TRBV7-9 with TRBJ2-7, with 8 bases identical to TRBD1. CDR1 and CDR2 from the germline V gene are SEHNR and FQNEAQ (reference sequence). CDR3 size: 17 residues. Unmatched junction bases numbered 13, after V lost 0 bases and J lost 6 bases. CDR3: CASSLAIARGHGGEQYF. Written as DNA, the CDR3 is TGTGCCAGCAGCTTAGCAATTGCCAGGGGGCATGGGGGCGAGCAGTACTTC.

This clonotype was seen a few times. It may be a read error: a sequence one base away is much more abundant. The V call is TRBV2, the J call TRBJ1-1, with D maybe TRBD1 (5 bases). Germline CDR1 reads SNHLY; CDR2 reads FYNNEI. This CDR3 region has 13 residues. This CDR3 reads CAGRDDTYTEAFF. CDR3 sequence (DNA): TGTGCCGGCAGGGACGACACCTACACTGAAGCTTTCTTT.

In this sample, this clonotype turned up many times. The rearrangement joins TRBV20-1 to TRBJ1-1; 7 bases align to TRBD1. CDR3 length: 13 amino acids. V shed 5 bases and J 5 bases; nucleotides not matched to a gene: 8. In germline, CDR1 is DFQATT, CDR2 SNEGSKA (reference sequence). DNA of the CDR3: TGCAGTGCTCCGACAGGGTCGCAAACTGAAGCTTTCTTT. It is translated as CSAPTGSQTEAFF.

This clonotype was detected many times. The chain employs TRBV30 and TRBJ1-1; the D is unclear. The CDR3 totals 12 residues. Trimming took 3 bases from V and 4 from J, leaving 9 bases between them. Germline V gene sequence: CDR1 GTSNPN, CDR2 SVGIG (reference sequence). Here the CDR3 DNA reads TGTGCCTGGAGCCTAAGGCCCACTGAAGCTTTCTTT. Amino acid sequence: CAWSLRPTEAFF.

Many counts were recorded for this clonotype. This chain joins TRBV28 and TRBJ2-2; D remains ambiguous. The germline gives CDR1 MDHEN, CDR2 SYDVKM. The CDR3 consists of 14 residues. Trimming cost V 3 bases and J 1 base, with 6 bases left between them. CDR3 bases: TGTGCCAGCAGTTTTTTAGGGAACACCGGGGAGCTGTTTTTT. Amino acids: CASSFLGNTGELFF.

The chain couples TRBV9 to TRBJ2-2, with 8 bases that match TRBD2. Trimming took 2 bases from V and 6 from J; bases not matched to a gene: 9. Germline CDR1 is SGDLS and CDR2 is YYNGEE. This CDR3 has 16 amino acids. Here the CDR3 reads CASSVTGRAFAGELFF. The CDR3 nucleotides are TGTGCCAGCAGCGTTACCGGGAGGGCCTTTGCCGGGGAGCTGTTTTTT.

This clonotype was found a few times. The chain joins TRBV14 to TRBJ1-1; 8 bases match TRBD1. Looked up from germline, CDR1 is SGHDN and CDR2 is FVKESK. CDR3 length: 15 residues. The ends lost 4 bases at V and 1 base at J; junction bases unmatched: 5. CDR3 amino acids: CASSLRGQENTEAFF. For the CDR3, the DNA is TGTGCCAGCAGCCTTCGGGGACAGGAGAACACTGAAGCTTTCTTT.

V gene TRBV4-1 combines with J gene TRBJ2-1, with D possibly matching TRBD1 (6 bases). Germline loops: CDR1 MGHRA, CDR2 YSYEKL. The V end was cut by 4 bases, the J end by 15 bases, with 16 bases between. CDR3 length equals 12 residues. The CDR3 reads CASSPQTDRRFF. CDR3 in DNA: TGCGCCAGCAGCCCCCAGACAGACAGGCGGTTCTTC.

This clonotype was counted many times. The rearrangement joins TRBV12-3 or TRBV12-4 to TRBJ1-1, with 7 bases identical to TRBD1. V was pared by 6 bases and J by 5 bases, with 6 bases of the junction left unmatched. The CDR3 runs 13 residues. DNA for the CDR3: TGTGCCAGCAGCGAAACAGGGGTGACTGAAGCTTTCTTT. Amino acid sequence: CASSETGVTEAFF.

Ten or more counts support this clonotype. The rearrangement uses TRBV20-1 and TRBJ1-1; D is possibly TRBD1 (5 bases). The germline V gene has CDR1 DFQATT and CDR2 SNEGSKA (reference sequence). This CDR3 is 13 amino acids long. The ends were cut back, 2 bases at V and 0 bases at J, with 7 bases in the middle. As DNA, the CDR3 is TGCAGTGCTAGACCGGGGCTGAACACTGAAGCTTTCTTT. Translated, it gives CSARPGLNTEAFF.

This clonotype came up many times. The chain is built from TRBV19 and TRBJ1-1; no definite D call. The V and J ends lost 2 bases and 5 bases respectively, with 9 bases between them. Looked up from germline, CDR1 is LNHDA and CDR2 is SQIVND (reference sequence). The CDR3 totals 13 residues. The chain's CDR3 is CASSIYGRTEAFF. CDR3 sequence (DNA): TGTGCCAGTAGTATATATGGCAGGACTGAAGCTTTCTTT.

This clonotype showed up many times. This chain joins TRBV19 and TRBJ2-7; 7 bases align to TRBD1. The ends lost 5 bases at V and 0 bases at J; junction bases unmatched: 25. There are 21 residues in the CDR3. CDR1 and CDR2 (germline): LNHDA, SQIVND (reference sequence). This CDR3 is CASSPSSSSSVRGLNSYEQYF. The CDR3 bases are TGTGCCAGTAGTCCGTCTTCGTCTAGTTCAGTTAGGGGGCTAAACTCCTACGAGCAGTACTTC. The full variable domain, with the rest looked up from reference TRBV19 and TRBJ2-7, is DGGITQSPKYLFRKEGQNVTLSCEQNLNHDAMYWYRQDPGQGLRLIYYSQIVNDFQKGDIAEGYSVSREKKESFPLTVTSAQKNPTAFYLCASSPSSSSSVRGLNSYEQYFGPGTRLTVT.